This passage covers 30 T cell receptor beta chains from one sample sequenced in a study of blood T cells in healthy people across ages. A sample-barcoded 5' primer and a J-beta primer mix were used in a second PCR of about 7 to 12 cycles. MiXCR was run by TCRdb on the 5' RACE reads, yielding one entry per CDR3 protein. The table shows over a million distinct CDR3 sequences, with approximately 38% occurring only once. The sample comprised blood. Receptor source: a woman aged 18-29 years in good health.

The CDR3 loop is CASSSSRGQGYNEQFF. The CDR3 bases are TGTGCCAGCAGTTCCTCTAGGGGACAGGGGTACAATGAGCAGTTCTTC. The rearrangement uses TRBV12-3 or TRBV12-4 and TRBJ2-1; TRBD1 matches 10 bases. CDR3 length: 16 amino acids. J gave up 4 bases and V 4 bases, and 7 bases lay outside the gene matches.

This chain joins TRBV28 and TRBJ1-2; D gene uncertain. From germline, CDR1 is MDHEN and CDR2 SYDVKM. V gave up 2 bases and J gave up 3 bases, with 10 bases separating them. The CDR3 totals 14 residues. In nucleotides, the CDR3 is TGTGCCAGCAGTTTACCAAATCCCGACTATGGCTACACCTTC. Translation gives CASSLPNPDYGYTF.

The chain carries TRBV20-1 and TRBJ2-3; TRBD1 matches at 7 bases. The CDR3 covers 14 residues. Germline values: CDR1 DFQATT, CDR2 SNEGSKA (reference sequence). The trim removed 6 bases at V and 9 bases at J, leaving 15 bases unmatched. The CDR3, as DNA: TGCAGTGCCCCTAAGTACGGACAGGACGAGACGCAGTATTTT. Translated: CSAPKYGQDETQYF.

The rearrangement uses TRBV9 and TRBJ2-1, with D unclear. CDR1 SGDLS and CDR2 YYNGEE come from the germline V gene. There are 15 residues in the CDR3. Trimming pared 3 bases from V and 2 bases from J, leaving 12 bases between. In nucleotides, the CDR3 is TGTGCCAGCAGCGCCTCTAATTATCCCTACAATGAGCAGTTCTTC. It is translated as CASSASNYPYNEQFF.

The chain joins TRBV18 to TRBJ2-1; weak D call: TRBD2 (6 bases). Trimming cost V 3 bases and J 12 bases, with 12 bases left between them. Germline CDR1 reads KGHSH; CDR2 reads LQKENI. The CDR3 has 12 residues. The CDR3, as DNA: TGTGCCAGCTCACCGGAGGGAAGTGGGCAGTTCTTC. Amino acid sequence: CASSPEGSGQFF.

The V call is TRBV27, the J call TRBJ1-1, with 8 bases fitting TRBD1. The CDR3 runs 13 residues. V was clipped by 5 bases and J by 10 bases; unmatched bases: 9. Germline-derived CDR1 and CDR2 are MNHEY and SMNVEV (reference sequence). This CDR3 is CASSENRGSGAFF. DNA for the CDR3: TGTGCCAGCAGTGAGAACAGGGGGAGCGGAGCTTTCTTT.

This chain uses TRBV20-1 with TRBJ2-3, with D possibly matching TRBD2 (6 bases). CDR1 is DFQATT and CDR2 is SNEGSKA in the germline V gene (reference sequence). This CDR3 has 15 amino acids. The V end lost 4 bases, the J end lost 4 bases, and 18 bases lay between the germline ends. This CDR3 is CSAMTGRAGADTQYF. The CDR3 nucleotides read TGCAGTGCTATGACCGGACGAGCGGGCGCAGATACGCAGTATTTT.

This chain uses TRBV10-3 with TRBJ2-7, with a possible D match to TRBD2 (6 bases). The germline CDR1 and CDR2 sequences are ENHRY and SYGVKD. Trimming removed 8 bases from V and 5 bases from J, with 13 bases in between. The CDR3 length is 12 residues. The CDR3 DNA is TGTGCCATCGGGGAGGTTCCCCACGAGCAGTACTTC. This translates into CAIGEVPHEQYF.

The chain's CDR3 is CSAGLAGGPTYNEQFF. CDR3 DNA sequence: TGCAGCGCAGGACTAGCGGGAGGACCAACCTACAATGAGCAGTTCTTC. The chain links TRBV29-1 to TRBJ2-1, with 14 bases lining up with TRBD2. Germline trimming cut 7 bases from V and 2 bases from J; bases unmatched to any gene: 7. This CDR3 contains 16 residues. The germline gives CDR1 SQVTM, CDR2 ANQGSEA.

This clonotype was detected ten times or more. V is TRBV5-1 and J is TRBJ2-3; 11 positions agree with TRBD1. This CDR3 has 14 residues. Looked up from germline, CDR1 is SGHRS and CDR2 is YFSETQ. The J segment lost 6 bases and the V segment lost 4 bases, leaving 4 bases of the junction unmatched. The CDR3 spells CASSTGQGADTQYF. The CDR3 nucleotides are TGCGCCAGCAGCACCGGACAGGGGGCTGATACGCAGTATTTT.

This chain uses TRBV12-3 or TRBV12-4 with TRBJ1-1; 8 bases are shared with TRBD1. J lost 10 bases, V lost 4 bases, and 8 bases had no gene match. This CDR3 is 13 amino acids long. CDR3 coding DNA: TGTGCCAGCAGTTCGGCCAGGGGGCCGCGAGCTTTCTTT. Its protein is CASSSARGPRAFF.

The sample holds a few counts of this clonotype. This chain joins TRBV7-9 and TRBJ1-5; D gene unclear. Germline-derived CDR1 and CDR2 are SEHNR and FQNEAQ (reference sequence). Trimming shortened V by 4 bases and J by 7 bases, and 8 bases separated the two germline ends. This CDR3 is 12 amino acids long. As DNA, the CDR3 is TGTGCCAGCAGCTGGGAGGGCCAGCCCCAGCATTTT. The encoded protein is CASSWEGQPQHF.

This clonotype was observed a few times. The chain carries TRBV18 and TRBJ2-3; 11 bases align to TRBD2. Unmatched junction bases numbered 7, after V lost 3 bases and J lost 14 bases. The germline CDR1 and CDR2 sequences are KGHSH and LQKENI. This CDR3 has 13 amino acids. CDR3 protein: CASSPPGLAGTYF. The DNA for the CDR3 is TGTGCCAGCTCACCTCCCGGACTAGCGGGCACGTATTTT.

This clonotype was recorded a few times. The V and J genes are TRBV9 and TRBJ2-1; TRBD2 aligns across 8 bases. The length of the CDR3 is 18 residues. From germline, CDR1 is SGDLS and CDR2 YYNGEE. The J segment lost 4 bases and the V segment lost 4 bases, leaving 16 bases of the junction unmatched. The CDR3 sequence: CASSPGPGLAGFYNEQFF. The DNA of the CDR3 is TGTGCCAGCAGCCCTGGACCCGGGCTAGCGGGCTTTTACAATGAGCAGTTCTTC.

This rearrangement joins TRBV5-1 to TRBJ2-2; no reliable D call. The CDR3 totals 17 residues. Trimming took off 0 bases at V and 0 bases at J, with 12 bases between the two ends. Germline V lookup: CDR1 SGHRS, CDR2 YFSETQ. CDR3 in amino acids: CASSLEGSRSNTGELFF. In nucleotides, the CDR3 is TGCGCCAGCAGCTTGGAGGGTTCCAGATCGAACACCGGGGAGCTGTTTTTT.

The V call is TRBV28, the J call TRBJ2-7, with D possibly being TRBD1 or TRBD2 (5 bases each). The V gene's germline CDR1 is MDHEN and CDR2 SYDVKM. The CDR3 is 14 amino acids. V was trimmed by 2 bases and J by 2 bases, leaving 10 bases between them. CDR3 region: CASSLPQGPYEQYF. In DNA, the CDR3 is TGTGCCAGCAGTTTACCCCAGGGACCCTACGAGCAGTACTTC.

This rearrangement joins TRBV20-1 to TRBJ2-2; D is possibly TRBD2 (6 bases). This CDR3 has 14 amino acids. Deletions cut 3 bases from V and 2 bases from J, with 10 bases between. Germline assignment: CDR1 DFQATT and CDR2 SNEGSKA (reference sequence). CDR3 in amino acids: CSASSGYNTGELFF. DNA for the CDR3: TGCAGTGCTAGCAGCGGGTATAACACCGGGGAGCTGTTTTTT.

The CDR3 DNA sequence: TGTGCCAGCGCCGGGTGGGACAAGAACACTGAAGCTTTCTTT. Protein sequence: CASAGWDKNTEAFF. This rearrangement joins TRBV9 to TRBJ1-1, with D maybe TRBD1 (6 bases). Between the trimmed V and J ends, which lost 7 bases and 1 base, there was a span of 14 bases. CDR1 SGDLS and CDR2 YYNGEE come from the germline V gene. The CDR3 is 14 residues long.

The V call is TRBV5-1, the J call TRBJ2-7, with D tentatively TRBD1 (6 bases). The J call is in doubt because the DNA end fits TRBJ2-5 better. The CDR3 sequence is 15 residues long. The germline V gene encodes CDR1 SGHRS and CDR2 YFSETQ. CDR3 loop: CASSLGLGAGKTQYF. Here the CDR3 DNA reads TGCGCCAGCAGTCTCGGCCTGGGGGCTGGGAAGACCCAGTACTTC.

The chain couples TRBV3-1 to TRBJ2-1, with TRBD2 identical over 7 bases. Trimming at V came to 0 bases and at J to 9 bases, leaving 14 bases not matched to a gene. The CDR3 has 17 amino acids. Germline CDR1 reads LGHDT; CDR2 reads YNNKEL (reference sequence). CDR3 sequence reads: CASSQEGAGVNHGEQFF. DNA of the CDR3: TGTGCCAGCAGCCAAGAAGGGGCGGGGGTGAACCACGGTGAGCAGTTCTTC.

The V call is TRBV19, the J call TRBJ2-1; tentatively, D is TRBD2 (6 bases). The ends were cut back, 3 bases at V and 10 bases at J, with 13 bases in the middle. CDR3 length equals 13 residues. CDR1 is LNHDA and CDR2 is SQIVND in the germline V gene (reference sequence). The CDR3 here is CASSIGGASEQFF. The CDR3 bases are TGTGCCAGTAGTATCGGAGGGGCCAGCGAGCAGTTCTTC.

Ten or more counts support this clonotype. The V and J genes are TRBV20-1 and TRBJ1-1; D is uncertain. Trimming shortened V by 2 bases and J by 7 bases, and 17 bases separated the two germline ends. CDR1 DFQATT and CDR2 SNEGSKA come from the germline V gene (reference sequence). This CDR3 is 14 amino acids long. The CDR3 region is CSARMASGVGEAFF. In nucleotides, the CDR3 is TGCAGTGCTAGAATGGCATCCGGGGTCGGTGAAGCTTTCTTT.

This clonotype has a handful of counts. This chain connects TRBV3-1 to TRBJ1-2; D is possibly TRBD1 (6 bases). Trimming stripped 7 bases from V and 10 bases from J, with 13 bases between. Germline loops: CDR1 LGHDT, CDR2 YNNKEL (reference sequence). CDR3 length: 11 residues. CDR3 DNA: TGTGCCAGCACCCCGGACAGATTCTACACCTTC. The encoded protein is CASTPDRFYTF.

This clonotype came up a few times. The rearrangement links TRBV5-1 to TRBJ2-1; D is uncertain. Looked up from germline, CDR1 is SGHRS and CDR2 is YFSETQ. This CDR3 has 16 amino acids. V lost 0 bases, J lost 6 bases, and 16 bases lay in between. The CDR3 here is CASSLGTISGPNEQFF. CDR3 DNA: TGCGCCAGCAGCTTGGGAACTATAAGTGGGCCCAATGAGCAGTTCTTC.

In its sample, this clonotype was seen a few times. The rearrangement joins TRBV4-2 to TRBJ1-5; 7 nucleotides align to TRBD1. The germline V gene has CDR1 LGHNA and CDR2 YNFKEQ. The V and J ends lost 0 bases and 7 bases, in that order; junction bases with no gene match: 3. The CDR3 covers 14 residues. Here the CDR3 reads CASSQEDRDQPQHF. The CDR3 bases are TGTGCCAGCAGCCAAGAAGACAGGGACCAGCCCCAGCATTTT.

The sample holds many counts of this clonotype. The junction does not match germline at one end; this may be a read error. The chain couples TRBV5-1 to TRBJ2-1; 8 bases align to TRBD2. The CDR3 sequence is 15 residues long. Germline V gene sequence: CDR1 SGHRS, CDR2 YFSETQ. CDR3 coding DNA: TGTGCCAGCAGCACTAGCGGCGGATCCTACAATGAGCAGTTCTTC. Translated, it gives CASSTSGGSYNEQFF.

This clonotype was counted a few times. The chain couples TRBV6-5 to TRBJ2-3; TRBD1 agrees at 9 bases. J was trimmed by 2 bases and V by 0 bases; bases with no gene match: 12. Germline V gene sequence: CDR1 MNHEY, CDR2 SVGAGI. The CDR3 is 19 amino acids. CDR3 DNA sequence: TGTGCCAGCAGTTACTCGTGGGACAGGGCCGACTCATTCACAGATACGCAGTATTTT. Translation gives CASSYSWDRADSFTDTQYF.

A few counts support this clonotype. The V call is TRBV20-1, the J call TRBJ1-2, with D hard to call. Trimming took 1 base from V and 2 from J, leaving 11 bases between them. CDR3 length: 14 amino acids. Germline assignment: CDR1 DFQATT and CDR2 SNEGSKA (reference sequence). This chain's CDR3 is CSARGVGQNYGYTF. In DNA form, the CDR3 reads TGCAGTGCTAGAGGGGTAGGCCAGAACTATGGCTACACCTTC.

This clonotype has just a few counts. This rearrangement joins TRBV6-5 to TRBJ2-2; 7 positions agree with TRBD2. V trimming: 2 bases; J trimming: 4 bases; junction bases outside the gene matches: 4. This CDR3 is 15 amino acids long. The germline CDR1 and CDR2 sequences are MNHEY and SVGAGI. For the CDR3, the DNA is TGTGCCAGCAGTTACATGGCTAGCGGCACCGGGGAGCTGTTTTTT. This encodes CASSYMASGTGELFF.

This clonotype was observed a handful of times. The CDR3 is CSWKAGGTNEQFF. The CDR3 DNA reads TGCAGCTGGAAGGCGGGGGGGACCAATGAGCAGTTCTTC. V usage is TRBV20-1 and J usage is TRBJ2-1; 9 bases line up with TRBD2. The germline V gene has CDR1 DFQATT and CDR2 SNEGSKA (reference sequence). The CDR3 loop spans 13 amino acids.